The present TCR beta chain was sequenced within a study of blood T cell repertoires in COVID-19. The ends lost 5 bases at V and 7 bases at J; junction bases unmatched: 15. The CDR3 loop spans 17 amino acids. CDR1 is SGHTA, CDR2 FQGNSA, per germline. Profiling relied on immunoSEQ multiplex PCR, and the TCRdb table lists in-frame clones only, not all of them. The data show 46,000 or so clones, roughly 86% seen once. The genes are TRBV7-2 and TRBJ2-1; 9 nucleotides align to TRBD2. Sequencing used peripheral blood. The sequence derives from a man in his sixties with active or convalescent COVID-19. In DNA form, the CDR3 reads TGTGCCAGCAGCCCTCCGCCCTTTGCGGGGGGGCGTAATGAGCAGTTCTTC. This encodes CASSPPPFAGGRNEQFF.